This T cell receptor (beta chain) was recorded in a study of Graves' ophthalmopathy and Graves' hyperthyroidism. Germline CDR1 reads SGHRS; CDR2 reads YFSETQ. CDR3 length equals 15 residues. The V gene lost 1 base and the J gene lost 6 bases, with 16 bases spanning the gap. RNA transcripts served as template for amplifying TCR beta CDR3 sequences. In the first round, RT-PCR was carried out with HTBI primers, and a multiplex PCR formed the second round. TCRdb recomputed calls from the multiplex PCR reads with MiXCR, one row per CDR3 protein. The sample lists approximately 210,000 distinct CDR3 sequences; just under 30% were seen once.

Sequenced input: peripheral blood. The chain couples TRBV5-1 to TRBJ1-1; D ambiguous. The TCR originated in a middle-aged man with Graves' ophthalmopathy. The CDR3 DNA reads TGCGCCAGCAGCTTGAAGCTGAGAGAGGGCGCTGAAGCTTTCTTT. This encodes CASSLKLREGAEAFF.